This TCR beta chain was documented in a study of T cell responses to AZD1222 COVID-19 vaccine (dated by TCRdb to about 2021). Study-level background: AZD1222 recipients whose second dose came at about 4 weeks and those whose second dose came at about 12 weeks were combined into one group, since spike-specific TCR depth and breadth did not differ between the two schedules. Trial participants were enrolled into age subgroups of 18-55, 56-69 and 70-plus years, which contained approximately 150, 30 and 60 TCR-sequenced participants, respectively. TCR sequencing was performed for roughly 250 trial participants, of whom some 200 were given two doses of AZD1222 and some 25 were given two doses of MenACWY control vaccine.

Results and caveats for the whole study, not just this receptor: Reportedly, almost half of the unique spike-specific TCRs recognized epitopes lying outside the regions that are mutated in the B.1.351 and B.1.1.7 variants. Participants were mostly white British and included more females than males, and it was suggested by the authors that clonal diversity may have been underestimated. Because no day 14 peak-response samples were available, repertoires were characterized only after the peak T cell response. After two AZD1222 doses, both the breadth and the depth of spike-specific TCRs were significantly higher than at day 0 and than in MenACWY recipients. The 56-69-year group was small, and its depth increase did not reach significance, likely because of low power. CD4 TCRs associated with the vaccine covered the entire spike protein, and the dominant responses were in regions 160-218 and 743-854. Conclusions about previously exposed vaccinees were limited because only six AZD1222 recipients were SARS-CoV-2 seropositive at baseline.

The time point label, read with the paper, signifies: baseline before first vaccination. The vaccinee samples were drawn from two UK trials, COV001 and COV002, one of which was a single-blind randomized controlled phase 2/3 trial testing AZD1222 (ChAdOx1 nCoV-19) in healthy adults. For TCRbeta chain sequencing, PBMC samples from trial participants were taken at day 0 and at day 28 after the second dose. The CDR1 and CDR2 encoded by the germline V gene are KGHSH and LQKENI. Relative to germline, V is 6 bases shorter and J is 2 bases shorter, with 22 bases between their ends. Counted from cysteine to phenylalanine, this CDR3 has 17 amino acids. CDR3 DNA only is kept here, 51 bases in frame from base 1. The CDR3 regions of human TCRbeta chains were subjected to immunosequencing. The authors processed their data as follows. Repertoire TCRs were checked for matches against a reference library of SARS-CoV-2-specific TCRs that had been generated using the MIRA antigen-specificity platform. Breadth was defined as the fraction of unique TCRs that were SARS-CoV-2-associated. Depth was defined as the fraction of total T cells that were SARS-CoV-2-associated. Each spike-specific TCR was assigned to its reactive spike region and to a CD4 or CD8 class using the MIRA data. Log10-transformed breadth and depth values were compared by one-way ANOVA with Sidak's multiple comparisons tests. Not all clones reach the TCRdb copy of this immuneACCESS table, which keeps in-frame sequences only. Checked studies attribute under half of the gap to unresolved V genes and leave the rest unexplained. The D gene and trimming were derived from the DNA, and the V and J assignments and clone size from that table. The sample yields about 170,000 clones; approximately 92% were counted once. The ten largest clones take up roughly 1.5% of the sample.

Comment on this clone: It has no known antigen specificity. Per-base quality was not reported, and no clone a single base away is much larger than it.

The TCR was taken from an adult in good health. The sample consisted of peripheral blood, taken on day 0 of AZD1222 vaccination. The chain couples TRBV18 to TRBJ2-5, and perhaps TRBD2 as D gene, on 6 matching bases. CDR3 protein: CASSSGSRWFLQETQYF. The DNA sequence is TGTGCCAGCTCTTCCGGGAGCAGGTGGTTCCTTCAAGAGACCCAGTACTTC. Extended through the reference TRBV18 and TRBJ2-5 proteins, this CDR3 yields the full variable domain: NAGVMQNPRHLVRRRGQEARLRCSPMKGHSHVYWYRQLPEEGLKFMVYLQKENIIDESGMPKERFSAEFPKEGPSILRIQQVVRGDSAAYFCASSSGSRWFLQETQYFGPGTRLLVL.